Following are 30 T cell receptor beta chains from one sample sequenced in a study of glioma-infiltrating T cells after dendritic cell vaccination. Data came from immunoSEQ multiplex PCR; TCRdb stores just in-frame clones and leaves some out. The table has about 64,000 clones, roughly four fifths seen once. This sample comprised blood, obtained before dendritic cell vaccination. Receptor source: a human donor with glioblastoma.

This chain uses TRBV10-2 with TRBJ2-1; no firm D call. This CDR3 is built from 14 residues. Germline CDR1 WSHSY, CDR2 SAAADI. V was trimmed by 2 bases and J by 6 bases, leaving 11 bases between them. CDR3 protein: CASSEPVLPNEQFF. The DNA of the CDR3 is TGCGCCAGCAGTGAGCCTGTTCTCCCCAATGAGCAGTTCTTC.

This clone was counted only a few times. The J gene is TRBJ2-5, the V gene TRBV5-1; 9 bases line up with TRBD2. The germline gives CDR1 SGHRS, CDR2 YFSETQ. The CDR3 runs 15 residues. J lost 5 bases, V lost 0 bases, and 5 bases had no gene match. For the CDR3, the DNA is TGCGCCAGCAGCTTGGGAGCGGGGGGCCGGGAGACCCAGTACTTC. It encodes CASSLGAGGRETQYF.

The chain carries TRBV19 and TRBJ2-2, with TRBD1 matching 11 bases. CDR1 LNHDA and CDR2 SQIVND come from the germline V gene (reference sequence). With 9 bases clipped from V and 7 bases from J, the junction kept 7 bases outside the gene matches. The CDR3 consists of 14 residues. The CDR3, as DNA: TGTGCCAGCGGACAGGGGGCGGGTAACGGGGAGCTGTTTTTT. Protein product: CASGQGAGNGELFF.

The chain is built from TRBV5-1 and TRBJ2-7; 9 bases are shared with TRBD2. The CDR3 has 14 amino acids. Germline V lookup: CDR1 SGHRS, CDR2 YFSETQ. Trimming took 2 bases from V and 3 from J; bases not matched to a gene: 3. The CDR3 DNA follows: TGCGCCAGCAGCTTAGATAGCGGGGGCTACGAGCAGTACTTC. Residues: CASSLDSGGYEQYF.

The chain recombines TRBV5-5 with TRBJ1-1; 8 nucleotides match TRBD1. The CDR3 is made up of 13 amino acids. V was clipped by 1 base and J by 5 bases; unmatched bases: 1. Germline V gene lookup returns CDR1 SGHKS and CDR2 YYEKEE (reference sequence). The CDR3 DNA sequence: TGTGCCAGCAGCTTGCAGGGGGCGACTGAAGCTTTCTTT. Amino acid sequence: CASSLQGATEAFF.

The V call is TRBV4-1, the J call TRBJ2-3, with no clear D. Per germline, CDR1 MGHRA and CDR2 YSYEKL. Trimming removed 0 bases from V and 2 bases from J, with 3 bases in between. The CDR3 spans 13 residues. The chain's CDR3 is CASSQEATDTQYF. The CDR3 nucleotides are TGCGCCAGCAGCCAAGAAGCCACAGATACGCAGTATTTT.

The chain joins TRBV9 to TRBJ2-1; no clear D gene. The germline V gene has CDR1 SGDLS and CDR2 YYNGEE. Trimming cost V 2 bases and J 1 base, with 4 bases left between them. This CDR3 spans 13 amino acids. CDR3 sequence: CASSVRSYNEQFF. The CDR3 bases are TGTGCCAGCAGCGTTCGGTCCTACAATGAGCAGTTCTTC.

V is TRBV19 and J is TRBJ1-1; D not resolved. The CDR3 length is 16 residues. Germline V gene lookup returns CDR1 LNHDA and CDR2 SQIVND (reference sequence). Trimming took off 3 bases at V and 1 base at J, with 15 bases between the two ends. The CDR3 DNA is TGTGCCAGTAGTATCTGGGAAGACTACAAGAACACTGAAGCTTTCTTT. Amino acids: CASSIWEDYKNTEAFF.

The genes are TRBV30 and TRBJ1-4, with D tentatively TRBD1 (5 bases). V was shortened by 0 bases and J by 7 bases, with 18 bases between the two germline ends. This CDR3 comprises 16 residues. Germline lookup yields CDR1 GTSNPN and CDR2 SVGIG (reference sequence). This CDR3 is CAWSVRGNRRAEKLFF. Written as DNA, the CDR3 is TGTGCCTGGAGTGTACGGGGCAACAGGAGGGCTGAAAAACTGTTTTTT.

V and J are TRBV9 and TRBJ2-4; 7 positions agree with TRBD2. The CDR3 runs to 15 residues. V shed 0 bases and J 1 base; nucleotides not matched to a gene: 1. Germline values: CDR1 SGDLS, CDR2 YYNGEE. CDR3 loop: CASSVGSGAKNIQYF. The DNA for the CDR3 is TGTGCCAGCAGCGTAGGTAGCGGGGCCAAAAACATTCAGTACTTC.

This clone has just one count. This chain uses TRBV19 with TRBJ1-1, with 7 bases identical to TRBD1. The V segment lost 6 bases and the J segment 1 base; nucleotides outside the gene matches: 11. The CDR3 runs 16 residues. From germline, CDR1 is LNHDA and CDR2 SQIVND (reference sequence). CDR3 DNA: TGTGCCAGTAGCCGCATTCGGGGACAGCCGAACACTGAAGCTTTCTTT. Its translation is CASSRIRGQPNTEAFF. Full variable domain (remainder filled in from reference TRBV19 and TRBJ1-1): DGGITQSPKYLFRKEGQNVTLSCEQNLNHDAMYWYRQDPGQGLRLIYYSQIVNDFQKGDIAEGYSVSREKKESFPLTVTSAQKNPTAFYLCASSRIRGQPNTEAFFGQGTRLTVV.

The gene calls are TRBV28 and TRBJ1-5; D is undetermined. Germline CDR1 is MDHEN and CDR2 is SYDVKM. V was trimmed by 2 bases and J by 6 bases, leaving 14 bases between them. The CDR3 loop spans 15 amino acids. The CDR3 spells CASSLKDEGIQPQHF. For the CDR3, the DNA is TGTGCCAGCAGTTTAAAGGACGAGGGAATTCAGCCCCAGCATTTT.

The chain carries TRBV2 and TRBJ1-2; D unclear. Germline V gene data show CDR1 as SNHLY and CDR2 as FYNNEI. V gave up 2 bases and J gave up 4 bases, with 14 bases separating them. This CDR3 region has 15 residues. The CDR3, as DNA: TGTGCCAGCAGTGAACAGGCGGGGAACCCCTATGGCTACACCTTC. Translating gives CASSEQAGNPYGYTF.

V is TRBV12-5 and J is TRBJ2-1; possible D gene TRBD1, 6 bases. CDR3 length equals 15 residues. Trimming cost V 0 bases and J 6 bases, with 12 bases left between them. Germline V gene lookup returns CDR1 LGHNT and CDR2 FRNRAP. CDR3 in amino acids: CASGLVVQGINEQFF. The CDR3 DNA sequence: TGTGCTAGTGGTTTGGTAGTTCAGGGGATCAATGAGCAGTTCTTC.

The chain has TRBV19 and TRBJ2-3; TRBD2 is a possible D gene (6 bases). The CDR3 is made up of 15 amino acids. Trimming cost V 4 bases and J 0 bases, with 11 bases left between them. CDR1 LNHDA and CDR2 SQIVND come from the germline V gene (reference sequence). This chain's CDR3 is CASSTQSGSTDTQYF. The CDR3 DNA follows: TGTGCCAGTAGTACACAGAGCGGGAGCACAGATACGCAGTATTTT. Full variable domain (outside the CDR3, taken from reference TRBV19 and TRBJ2-3): DGGITQSPKYLFRKEGQNVTLSCEQNLNHDAMYWYRQDPGQGLRLIYYSQIVNDFQKGDIAEGYSVSREKKESFPLTVTSAQKNPTAFYLCASSTQSGSTDTQYFGPGTRLTVL.

This chain uses TRBV28 with TRBJ2-4, with 7 nucleotides matching TRBD2. The CDR3 has 17 amino acids. Trimming cost V 5 bases and J 0 bases; bases outside gene matches: 10. CDR1 and CDR2 (germline): MDHEN, SYDVKM. The CDR3 spells CASSPLGGRLAKNIQYF. CDR3 bases: TGTGCCAGCAGTCCCCTCGGGGGGAGACTAGCCAAAAACATTCAGTACTTC.

The rearrangement joins TRBV7-8 to TRBJ2-1, with D uncertain. V lost 5 bases to trimming and J lost 2 bases, with 13 bases between them. The CDR3 runs to 15 residues. In germline, CDR1 is SGHVS, CDR2 FQNEAQ. The CDR3 sequence is CASSPPRRTYNEQFF. In DNA, the CDR3 is TGTGCCAGCAGCCCACCGCGTAGAACCTACAATGAGCAGTTCTTC.

This clone has a single count. The CDR3 loop is CASSPRGTAFNYGYTF. CDR3 DNA: TGCGCCAGCAGCCCGCGCGGGACAGCTTTTAACTATGGCTACACCTTC. The chain has TRBV4-1 and TRBJ1-2; 7 bases line up with TRBD1. The junction had 9 bases not matched to a gene; V was cut back by 4 bases and J by 1 base. This CDR3 contains 16 residues. CDR1 and CDR2 from the germline V gene are MGHRA and YSYEKL.

This sequence joins TRBV2 and TRBJ1-1, with D unresolved. Per germline, CDR1 SNHLY and CDR2 FYNNEI. V lost 0 bases and J 7 bases, leaving 12 bases between the germline ends. The CDR3 extends over 14 amino acids. The chain's CDR3 is CASSEAGGVDEAFF. Here the CDR3 DNA reads TGTGCCAGCAGTGAAGCCGGCGGGGTGGATGAAGCTTTCTTT.

This clone was recorded only once. J is TRBJ2-7 and V is TRBV11-1; D ambiguous. Germline CDR1 SGHAT, CDR2 FQDESV (reference sequence). Trimming shortened V by 5 bases and J by 4 bases, and 6 bases separated the two germline ends. This CDR3 spans 11 amino acids. The CDR3 DNA follows: TGTGCCAGCAGCCACTCGTACGAGCAGTACTTC. It is translated as CASSHSYEQYF.

This chain joins TRBV5-4 and TRBJ1-1, with 7 bases lining up with TRBD1. The trim removed 3 bases at V and 4 bases at J, leaving 3 bases unmatched. Germline CDR1 is SGHNT and CDR2 is YYREEE (reference sequence). The CDR3 runs 13 residues. As DNA, the CDR3 is TGTGCCAGCAGCTCGACAGGGTTCACTGAAGCTTTCTTT. It codes for CASSSTGFTEAFF.

V usage is TRBV18 and J usage is TRBJ2-2; 11 bases are shared with TRBD2. The CDR3 is 17 amino acids. The germline CDR1 and CDR2 sequences are KGHSH and LQKENI. J was trimmed by 1 base and V by 0 bases; bases with no gene match: 1. The CDR3 spells CASSPPTSGVNTGELFF. DNA for the CDR3: TGTGCCAGCTCACCACCGACTAGCGGGGTGAACACCGGGGAGCTGTTTTTT.

The chain carries TRBV28 and TRBJ2-6, with 9 bases fitting TRBD1. Germline CDR1 is MDHEN and CDR2 is SYDVKM. This CDR3 comprises 18 residues. J gave up 0 bases and V 5 bases, and 8 bases lay outside the gene matches. CDR3 region: CASSLTGTGLSGANVLTF. The CDR3, as DNA: TGTGCCAGCAGTCTCACCGGGACAGGGCTCTCTGGGGCCAACGTCCTGACTTTC.

The chain carries TRBV7-8 and TRBJ1-1, with 7 bases identical to TRBD1. This CDR3 is 15 amino acids long. CDR1 and CDR2 from the germline V gene are SGHVS and FQNEAQ. J lost 2 bases, V lost 6 bases, and 9 bases had no gene match. DNA of the CDR3: TGTGCCAGCAGTTTTGGGACAGCCTTAAACACTGAAGCTTTCTTT. Translated, it gives CASSFGTALNTEAFF. Using reference TRBV7-8 and TRBJ1-1 for the parts outside the CDR3, the full variable domain is GAGVSQSPRYKVAKRGQDVALRCDPISGHVSLFWYQQALGQGPEFLTYFQNEAQLDKSGLPSDRFFAERPEGSVSTLKIQRTQQEDSAVYLCASSFGTALNTEAFFGQGTRLTVV.

This chain links TRBV19 with TRBJ2-7, with TRBD1 matching over 9 bases. Losses at the gene ends were 9 bases for V and 0 bases for J; bases not matched to a gene: 3. The CDR3 is made up of 13 amino acids. Per germline, CDR1 LNHDA and CDR2 SQIVND (reference sequence). In DNA form, the CDR3 reads TGTGCCAGCCGGGACAGGGCCTCCTACGAGCAGTACTTC. It yields the protein CASRDRASYEQYF.

The chain joins TRBV10-3 to TRBJ1-3; no clear D. The V and J ends lost 2 bases and 4 bases respectively, with 15 bases between them. The CDR3 runs 16 residues. The V gene's germline CDR1 is ENHRY and CDR2 SYGVKD. CDR3 coding DNA: TGTGCCATCAGTGAGAGCCGGATTCGAGGGGGAAACACCATATATTTT. As protein: CAISESRIRGGNTIYF.

This chain links TRBV7-8 with TRBJ1-1, with TRBD1 identical over 9 bases. This CDR3 contains 14 residues. Unmatched junction bases numbered 8, after V lost 0 bases and J lost 12 bases. CDR1 is SGHVS, CDR2 FQNEAQ, per germline. CDR3 in amino acids: CASSLAGGQGMTFF. The CDR3 DNA sequence: TGTGCCAGCAGCTTAGCGGGGGGACAGGGTATGACTTTCTTT.

In nucleotides, the CDR3 is TGTGCCAGCAGCTTCGGGACTCGGGATGATACGCAGTATTTT. Protein: CASSFGTRDDTQYF. The genes are TRBV13 and TRBJ2-3; the D gene is possibly TRBD2 (6 bases). The CDR3 has 14 residues. Germline assignment: CDR1 PRHDT and CDR2 FYEKMQ (reference sequence). The germline V and J ends were trimmed by 3 bases and 6 bases, with 13 bases remaining between them.

The CDR3 protein is CASSQSYTGELFF. The CDR3 nucleotides are TGTGCCAGCAGCCAGTCTTACACCGGGGAGCTGTTTTTT. The chain combines TRBV11-3 with TRBJ2-2; D uncertain. Germline CDR1 reads SGHNT; CDR2 reads YENEEA. The CDR3 loop spans 13 amino acids. Trimming removed 5 bases at V and 3 bases at J, with 7 bases between.

The chain uses TRBV25-1 and TRBJ1-1; D ambiguous. The CDR3 covers 15 residues. V was cut by 2 bases and J by 2 bases, with 12 bases left in between. CDR1 and CDR2 (germline): MGHDK, SYGVNS. The CDR3 spells CASSERGIENTEAFF. The CDR3 nucleotides read TGTGCCAGCAGTGAACGCGGAATAGAAAACACTGAAGCTTTCTTT.